The clone carrying this TCR beta chain was recorded many times. Its target is unknown. The DNA is left out, because the CDR3 cannot be placed on it with certainty; the CDR3 is given as TCRdb lists it. TCRbeta library preparation incorporated unique molecular identifiers. TCRdb processed the PCR reads anew with MiXCR; each CDR3 protein has one entry. The sample consists of hundreds of thousands of distinct CDR3 sequences, 10% to 15% of them appearing once. The data are from a study of T-cell reconstitution after alpha-beta-depleted transplantation in children. Study results and caveats: Where alpha-beta T cells came from about two months after transplant was reportedly several hundred expanded graft clones. T-cell counts and diversity at one year following transplant were attributed mainly to newly produced T cells. Surviving thymic progenitors and recipient T cells were the source of high TCRbeta diversity at day 60 in some patients.

Ends included, the CDR3 has 11 residues. Germline assignment: CDR1 SQVTM and CDR2 ANQGSEA. This rearrangement joins TRBV29-1 to TRBJ2-7. Sequencing was performed on PBMCs, mostly from graft donor cells, taken 360 days after TCRalphabeta/CD19-depleted stem cell transplant. The sequence was collected from a male patient aged 10 to 17 who had a stem cell transplant for acute myeloid leukemia, so the T cells may come from the graft donor. This chain's CDR3 is CSVRFGDEQYF.